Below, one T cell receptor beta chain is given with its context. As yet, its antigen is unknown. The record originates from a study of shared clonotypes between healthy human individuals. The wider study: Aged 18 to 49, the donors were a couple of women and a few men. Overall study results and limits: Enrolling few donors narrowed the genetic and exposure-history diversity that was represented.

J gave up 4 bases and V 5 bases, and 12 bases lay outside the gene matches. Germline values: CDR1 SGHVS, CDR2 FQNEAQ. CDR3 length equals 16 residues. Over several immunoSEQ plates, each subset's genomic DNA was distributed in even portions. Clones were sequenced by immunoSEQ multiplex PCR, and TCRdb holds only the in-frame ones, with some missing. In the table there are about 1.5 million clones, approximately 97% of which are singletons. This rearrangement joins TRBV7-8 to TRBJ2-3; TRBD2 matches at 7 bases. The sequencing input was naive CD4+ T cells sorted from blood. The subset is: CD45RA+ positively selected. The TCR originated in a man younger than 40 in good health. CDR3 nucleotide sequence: TGTGCCAGCAGCAGAGGACTAGGCCCCGTTCCAGATACGCAGTATTTT. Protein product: CASSRGLGPVPDTQYF.